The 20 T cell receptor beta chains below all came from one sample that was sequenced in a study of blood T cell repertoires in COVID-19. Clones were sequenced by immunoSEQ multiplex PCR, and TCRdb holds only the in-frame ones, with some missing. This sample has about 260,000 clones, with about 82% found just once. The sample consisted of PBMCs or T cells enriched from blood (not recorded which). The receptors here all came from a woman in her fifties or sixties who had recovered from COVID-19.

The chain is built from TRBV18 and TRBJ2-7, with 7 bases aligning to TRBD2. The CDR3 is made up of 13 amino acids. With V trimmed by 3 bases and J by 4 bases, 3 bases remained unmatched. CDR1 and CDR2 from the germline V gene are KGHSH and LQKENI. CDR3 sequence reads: CASSPGTNYEQYF. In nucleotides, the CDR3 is TGTGCCAGCTCACCCGGGACTAATTACGAGCAGTACTTC.

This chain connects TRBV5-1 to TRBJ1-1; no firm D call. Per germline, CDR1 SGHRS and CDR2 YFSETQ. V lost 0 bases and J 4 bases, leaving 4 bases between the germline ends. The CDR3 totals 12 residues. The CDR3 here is CASSLDGTEAFF. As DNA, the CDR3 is TGCGCCAGCAGCTTGGACGGCACTGAAGCTTTCTTT.

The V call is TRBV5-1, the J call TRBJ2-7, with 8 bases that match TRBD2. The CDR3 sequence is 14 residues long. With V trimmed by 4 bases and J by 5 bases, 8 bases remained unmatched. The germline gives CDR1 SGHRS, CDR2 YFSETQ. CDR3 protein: CASSIGLAHNEQYF. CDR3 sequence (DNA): TGCGCCAGCAGCATTGGACTAGCACACAACGAGCAGTACTTC.

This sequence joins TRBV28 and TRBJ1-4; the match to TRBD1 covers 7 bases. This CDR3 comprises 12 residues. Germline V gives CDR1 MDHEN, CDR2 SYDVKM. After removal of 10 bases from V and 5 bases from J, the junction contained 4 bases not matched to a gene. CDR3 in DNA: TGTGCCACGACAGGGACCAATGAAAAACTGTTTTTT. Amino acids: CATTGTNEKLFF. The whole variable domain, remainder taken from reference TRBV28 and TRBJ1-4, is DVKVTQSSRYLVKRTGEKVFLECVQDMDHENMFWYRQDPGLGLRLIYFSYDVKMKEKGDIPEGYSVSREKKERFSLILESASTNQTSMYLCATTGTNEKLFFGSGTQLSVL.

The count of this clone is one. The CDR3 sequence: CASLTGLADYNEQFF. CDR3 in DNA: TGTGCCAGCCTGACGGGACTAGCGGACTACAATGAGCAGTTCTTC. The rearrangement links TRBV28 to TRBJ2-1, with 11 bases that match TRBD2. The ends lost 8 bases at V and 3 bases at J; junction bases unmatched: 6. CDR1 and CDR2 (germline): MDHEN, SYDVKM. The CDR3 loop spans 15 amino acids.

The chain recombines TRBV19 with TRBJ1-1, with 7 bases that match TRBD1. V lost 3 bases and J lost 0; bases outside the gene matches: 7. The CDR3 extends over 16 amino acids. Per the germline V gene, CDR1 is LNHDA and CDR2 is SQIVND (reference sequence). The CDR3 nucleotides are TGTGCCAGTAGTATGAGAGCCGGGACAGTGAACACTGAAGCTTTCTTT. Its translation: CASSMRAGTVNTEAFF.

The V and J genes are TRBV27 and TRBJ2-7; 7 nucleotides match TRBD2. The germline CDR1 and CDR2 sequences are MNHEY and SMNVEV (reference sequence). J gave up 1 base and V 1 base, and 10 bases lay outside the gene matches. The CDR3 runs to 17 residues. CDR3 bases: TGTGCCAGCAGTTTATTGTTTGATGCTAGCGGATCCTACGAGCAGTACTTC. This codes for CASSLLFDASGSYEQYF.

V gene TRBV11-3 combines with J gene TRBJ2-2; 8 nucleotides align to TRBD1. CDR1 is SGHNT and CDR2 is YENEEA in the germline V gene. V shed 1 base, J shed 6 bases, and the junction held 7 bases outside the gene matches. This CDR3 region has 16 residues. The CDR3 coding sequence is TGTGCCAGCAGCTTAGGGCAGGGGGCGCGCGCCGGGGAGCTGTTTTTT. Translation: CASSLGQGARAGELFF.

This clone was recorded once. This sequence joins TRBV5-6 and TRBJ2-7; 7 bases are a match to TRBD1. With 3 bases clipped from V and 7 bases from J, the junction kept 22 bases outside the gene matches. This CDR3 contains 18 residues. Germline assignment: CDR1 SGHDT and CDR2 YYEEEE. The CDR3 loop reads CASSSWTGASPLRREQYF. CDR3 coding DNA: TGTGCCAGCAGCTCGTGGACAGGAGCCTCGCCCTTAAGGAGGGAGCAGTACTTC.

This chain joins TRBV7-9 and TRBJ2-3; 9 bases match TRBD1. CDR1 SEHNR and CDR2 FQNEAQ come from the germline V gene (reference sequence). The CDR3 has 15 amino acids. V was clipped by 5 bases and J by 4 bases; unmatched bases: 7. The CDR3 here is CASSHRRTGADTQYF. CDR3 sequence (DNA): TGTGCCAGCAGCCACAGGAGGACAGGGGCAGATACGCAGTATTTT.

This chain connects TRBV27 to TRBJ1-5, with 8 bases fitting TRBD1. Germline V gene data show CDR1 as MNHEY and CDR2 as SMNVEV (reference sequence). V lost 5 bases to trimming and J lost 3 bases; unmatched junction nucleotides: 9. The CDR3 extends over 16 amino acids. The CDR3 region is CASSPKTGVINQPQHF. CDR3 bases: TGTGCCAGCAGTCCCAAGACAGGGGTCATCAATCAGCCCCAGCATTTT.

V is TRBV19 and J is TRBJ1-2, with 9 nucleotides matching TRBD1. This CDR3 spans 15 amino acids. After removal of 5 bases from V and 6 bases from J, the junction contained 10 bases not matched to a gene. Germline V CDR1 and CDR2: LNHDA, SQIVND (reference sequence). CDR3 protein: CASSPRDRVGDGYTF. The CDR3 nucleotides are TGTGCCAGTAGTCCCCGGGACAGGGTCGGGGATGGCTACACCTTC. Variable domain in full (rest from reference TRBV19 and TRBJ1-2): DGGITQSPKYLFRKEGQNVTLSCEQNLNHDAMYWYRQDPGQGLRLIYYSQIVNDFQKGDIAEGYSVSREKKESFPLTVTSAQKNPTAFYLCASSPRDRVGDGYTFGSGTRLTVV.

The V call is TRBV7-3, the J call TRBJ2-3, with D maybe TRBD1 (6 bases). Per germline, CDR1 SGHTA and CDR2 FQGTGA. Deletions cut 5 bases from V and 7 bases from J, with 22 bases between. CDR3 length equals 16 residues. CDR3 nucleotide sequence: TGTGCCAGCAGCCCGTCCGTGTTTGGGGGCCAAAATACGCAGTATTTT. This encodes CASSPSVFGGQNTQYF.

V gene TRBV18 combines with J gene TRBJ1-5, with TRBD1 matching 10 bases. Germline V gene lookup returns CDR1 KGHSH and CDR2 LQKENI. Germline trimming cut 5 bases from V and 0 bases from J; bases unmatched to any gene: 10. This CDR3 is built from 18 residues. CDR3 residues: CASSFRQGAENSNQPQHF. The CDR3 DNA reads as TGTGCCAGCTCATTCCGACAGGGGGCTGAGAATAGCAATCAGCCCCAGCATTTT.

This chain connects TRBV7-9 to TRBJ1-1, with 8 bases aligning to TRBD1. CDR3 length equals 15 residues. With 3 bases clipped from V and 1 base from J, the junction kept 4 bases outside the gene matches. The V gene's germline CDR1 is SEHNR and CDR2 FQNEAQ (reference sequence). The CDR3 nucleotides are TGTGCCAGCAGCTTCCCCGGGACAGGGAACACTGAAGCTTTCTTT. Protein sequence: CASSFPGTGNTEAFF.

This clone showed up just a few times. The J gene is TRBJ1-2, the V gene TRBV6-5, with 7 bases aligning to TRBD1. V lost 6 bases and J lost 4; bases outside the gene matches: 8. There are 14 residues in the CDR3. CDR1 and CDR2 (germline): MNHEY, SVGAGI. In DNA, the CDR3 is TGTGCCAGCAGAGCTACAGGGGAACGCTATGGCTACACCTTC. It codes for CASRATGERYGYTF.

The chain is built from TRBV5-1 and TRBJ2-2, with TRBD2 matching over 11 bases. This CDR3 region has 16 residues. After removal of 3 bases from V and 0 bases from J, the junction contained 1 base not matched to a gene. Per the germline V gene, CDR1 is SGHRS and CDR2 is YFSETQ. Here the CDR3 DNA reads TGCGCCAGCAGCTCGACTAGCGGGACGAACACCGGGGAGCTGTTTTTT. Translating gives CASSSTSGTNTGELFF.

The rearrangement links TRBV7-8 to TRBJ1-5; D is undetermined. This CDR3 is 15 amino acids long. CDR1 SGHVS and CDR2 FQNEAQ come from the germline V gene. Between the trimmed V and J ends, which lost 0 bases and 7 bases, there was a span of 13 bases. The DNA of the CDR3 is TGTGCCAGCAGCTTAGCTTCGAGCTATGAACAGCCCCAGCATTTT. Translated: CASSLASSYEQPQHF.

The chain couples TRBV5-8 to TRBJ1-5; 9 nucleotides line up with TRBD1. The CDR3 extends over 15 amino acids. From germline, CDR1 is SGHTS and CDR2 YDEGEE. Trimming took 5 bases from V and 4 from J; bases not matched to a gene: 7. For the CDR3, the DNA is TGTGCCAGCAGACGGGGACAGGGCAGGAATCAGCCCCAGCATTTT. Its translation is CASRRGQGRNQPQHF.

In DNA, the CDR3 is TGTGCCAGCAGTGAACGGGCCGGACTTGGAAACACCATATATTTT. Encoded protein: CASSERAGLGNTIYF. The V gene is TRBV6-1, the J gene TRBJ1-3; no clear D gene. This CDR3 spans 15 amino acids. Per the germline V gene, CDR1 is MNHNS and CDR2 is SASEGT. The V end was cut by 2 bases, the J end by 3 bases, with 11 bases between.